Sequencing of this T cell receptor (beta chain) was carried out in a study of blood T cell repertoires in COVID-19. Study-level information: Donors in the United States, Italy and Spain gave samples during acute or convalescent COVID-19. T cells, B-cell-depleted T cells, or PBMCs provided the cDNA or gDNA that served as material.

Seattle patient enrollment occurred during active infection, with longitudinal follow-up thereafter. Study processing details: Amplification of reference gene primers provided the estimated nucleated cell counts. Clones were sequenced by immunoSEQ multiplex PCR, and TCRdb holds only the in-frame ones, with some missing. V, J and clone size reflect that table, while D and trimming were determined from the DNA. The table lists about 53,000 clones, under 90% of them singletons. Regarding this clone: The junction differs from germline at one of its ends, possibly a read error.

Germline V gives CDR1 SQVTM, CDR2 ANQGSEA. The CDR3 extends over 12 amino acids. The specimen was peripheral blood. This chain connects TRBV29-1 to TRBJ2-1; 8 nucleotides agree with TRBD1. This receptor was taken from a woman at least 80 years old with COVID-19, enrolled during active disease. CDR3 protein: CSALSGRTGLVF. CDR3 sequence (DNA): TGCAGCGCCCTCTCCGGGCGGACAGGGTTAGTCTTC.